The present TCR beta chain was sequenced within a study of control samples from healthy donors and cancer patients. This CDR3 has 20 residues. Germline V CDR1 and CDR2: LGHNT, FRNRAP. Trimming cost V 0 bases and J 0 bases; bases outside gene matches: 12. The repertoire was sequenced with immunoSEQ multiplex PCR; TCRdb's copy has only in-frame clones and lacks some. The table records roughly 130,000 clones, approximately 90% of them present only once. The rearrangement joins TRBV12-5 to TRBJ1-4; 8 bases line up with TRBD1. This receptor was identified in a man aged 18 to 29 in good health. Sequenced input: blood. CDR3 nucleotide sequence: TGTGCTAGTGGTTTGGTACGGCGGGACAGGAAGGGGGCAACTAATGAAAAACTGTTTTTT. Protein: CASGLVRRDRKGATNEKLFF.